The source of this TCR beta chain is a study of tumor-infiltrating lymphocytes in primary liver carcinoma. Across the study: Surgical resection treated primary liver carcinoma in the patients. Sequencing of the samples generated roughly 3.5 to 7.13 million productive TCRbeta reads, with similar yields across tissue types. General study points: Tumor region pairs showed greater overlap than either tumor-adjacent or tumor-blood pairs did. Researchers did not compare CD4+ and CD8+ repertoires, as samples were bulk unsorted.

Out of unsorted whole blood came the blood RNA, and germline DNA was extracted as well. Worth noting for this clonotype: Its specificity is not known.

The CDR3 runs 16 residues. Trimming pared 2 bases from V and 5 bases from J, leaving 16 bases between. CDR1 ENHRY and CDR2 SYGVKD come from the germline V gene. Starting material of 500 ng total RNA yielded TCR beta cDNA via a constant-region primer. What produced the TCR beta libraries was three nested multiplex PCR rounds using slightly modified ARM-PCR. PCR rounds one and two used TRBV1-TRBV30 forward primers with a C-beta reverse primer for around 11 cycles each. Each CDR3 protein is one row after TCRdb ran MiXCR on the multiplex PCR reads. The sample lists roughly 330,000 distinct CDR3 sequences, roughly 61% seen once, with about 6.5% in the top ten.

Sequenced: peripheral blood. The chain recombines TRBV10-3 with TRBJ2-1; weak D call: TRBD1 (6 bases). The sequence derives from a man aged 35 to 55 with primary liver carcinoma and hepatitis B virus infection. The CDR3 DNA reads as TGTGCCATCAGTGAGCAGACGGAACAGGGTAACAATGAGCAGTTCTTC. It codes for CAISEQTEQGNNEQFF.